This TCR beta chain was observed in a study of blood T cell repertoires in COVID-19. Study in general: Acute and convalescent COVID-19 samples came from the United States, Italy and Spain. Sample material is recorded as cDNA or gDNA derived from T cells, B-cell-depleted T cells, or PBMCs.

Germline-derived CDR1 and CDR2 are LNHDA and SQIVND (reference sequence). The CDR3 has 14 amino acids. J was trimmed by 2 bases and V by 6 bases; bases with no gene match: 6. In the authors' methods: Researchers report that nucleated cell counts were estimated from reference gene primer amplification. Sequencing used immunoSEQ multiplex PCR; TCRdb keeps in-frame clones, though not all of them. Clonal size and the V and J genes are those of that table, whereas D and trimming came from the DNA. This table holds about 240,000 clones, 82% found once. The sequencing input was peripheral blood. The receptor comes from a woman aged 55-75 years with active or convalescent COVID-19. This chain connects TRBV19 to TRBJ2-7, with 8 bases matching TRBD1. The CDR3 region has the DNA TGTGCCAGTAGGGGGACAGGCCGTACCTACGAGCAGTACTTC. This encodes CASRGTGRTYEQYF. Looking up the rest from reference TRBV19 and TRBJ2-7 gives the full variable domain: DGGITQSPKYLFRKEGQNVTLSCEQNLNHDAMYWYRQDPGQGLRLIYYSQIVNDFQKGDIAEGYSVSREKKESFPLTVTSAQKNPTAFYLCASRGTGRTYEQYFGPGTRLTVT.